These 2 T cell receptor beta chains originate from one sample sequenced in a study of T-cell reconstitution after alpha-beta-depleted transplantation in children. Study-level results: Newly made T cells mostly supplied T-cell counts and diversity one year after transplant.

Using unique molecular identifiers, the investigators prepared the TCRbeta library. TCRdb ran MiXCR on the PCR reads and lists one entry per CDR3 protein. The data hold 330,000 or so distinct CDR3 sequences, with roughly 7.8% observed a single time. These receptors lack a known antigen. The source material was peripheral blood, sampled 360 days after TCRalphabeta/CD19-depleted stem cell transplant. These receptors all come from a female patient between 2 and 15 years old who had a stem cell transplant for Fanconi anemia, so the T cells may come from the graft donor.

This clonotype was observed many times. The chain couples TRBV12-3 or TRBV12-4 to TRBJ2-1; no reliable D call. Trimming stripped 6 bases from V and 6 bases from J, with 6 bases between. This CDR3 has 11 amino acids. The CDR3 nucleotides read TGTGCCAGCAGGTATACCAATGAGCAGTTCTTC. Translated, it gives CASRYTNEQFF.

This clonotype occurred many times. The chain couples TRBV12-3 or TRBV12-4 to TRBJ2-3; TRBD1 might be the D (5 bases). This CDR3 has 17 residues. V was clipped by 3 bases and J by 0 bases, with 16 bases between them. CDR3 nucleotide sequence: TGTGCCAGCAGTTTCACTGCAACAGGAGCTAGCACAGATACGCAGTATTTT. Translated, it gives CASSFTATGASTDTQYF.